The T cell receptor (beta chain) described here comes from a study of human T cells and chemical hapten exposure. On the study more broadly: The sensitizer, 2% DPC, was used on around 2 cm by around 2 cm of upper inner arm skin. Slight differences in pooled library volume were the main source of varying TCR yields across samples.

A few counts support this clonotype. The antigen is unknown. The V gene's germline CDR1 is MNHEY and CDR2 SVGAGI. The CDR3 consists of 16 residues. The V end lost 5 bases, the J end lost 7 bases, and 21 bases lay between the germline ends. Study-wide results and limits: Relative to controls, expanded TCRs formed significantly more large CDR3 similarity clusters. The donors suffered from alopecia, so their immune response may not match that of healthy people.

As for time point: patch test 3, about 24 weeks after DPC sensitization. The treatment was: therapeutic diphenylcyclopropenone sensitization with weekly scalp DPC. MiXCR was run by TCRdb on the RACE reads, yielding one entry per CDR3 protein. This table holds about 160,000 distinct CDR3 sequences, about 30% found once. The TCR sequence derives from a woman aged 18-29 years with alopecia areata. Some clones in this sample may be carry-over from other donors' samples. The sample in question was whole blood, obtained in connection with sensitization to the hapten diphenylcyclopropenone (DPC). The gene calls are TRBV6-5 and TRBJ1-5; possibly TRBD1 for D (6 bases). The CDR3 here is CASSTRMGGAGQPQHF. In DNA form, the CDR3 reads TGTGCCAGCAGTACACGCATGGGGGGCGCGGGGCAGCCCCAGCATTTT.